The 23 T cell receptor beta chains below come from one sample, sequenced in a study of cytomegalovirus exposure and HLA in healthy donors. 60 Vbeta and 13 Jbeta primers were used in PCR. TCRdb's table, derived via immunoSEQ multiplex PCR, lists solely in-frame clones and lacks some. This table holds 84,000 or so clones, 77% found once. Input material: PBMCs. These receptors were collected from a boy between 10 and 17 years old in good health and CMV-seronegative.

The chain couples TRBV5-8 to TRBJ1-2, with 11 nucleotides matching TRBD1. Trimming removed 4 bases from V and 4 bases from J; junction bases left unmatched: 6. CDR1 and CDR2 from the germline V gene are SGHTS and YDEGEE. The CDR3 runs 15 residues. This chain's CDR3 is CASSPRTGGGYGYTF. The DNA of the CDR3 is TGTGCCAGCAGCCCCCGGACAGGGGGCGGCTATGGCTACACCTTC.

The genes are TRBV7-2 and TRBJ2-1; 7 nucleotides agree with TRBD2. Germline trimming cut 5 bases from V and 7 bases from J; bases unmatched to any gene: 8. Germline loops: CDR1 SGHTA, CDR2 FQGNSA. The CDR3 is 14 amino acids. CDR3 nucleotide sequence: TGTGCCAGCAGCGGGGAGGGAGTAACGAATGAGCAGTTCTTC. This translates into CASSGEGVTNEQFF. The full variable domain, with the rest looked up from reference TRBV7-2 and TRBJ2-1, is GAGVSQSPSNKVTEKGKDVELRCDPISGHTALYWYRQSLGQGLEFLIYFQGNSAPDKSGLPSDRFSAERTGGSVSTLTIQRTQQEDSAVYLCASSGEGVTNEQFFGPGTRLTVL.

CDR3 sequence: CAWSVRDSLRTEAFF. CDR3 nucleotides: TGTGCCTGGAGTGTACGTGACAGCCTTAGGACTGAAGCTTTCTTT. The chain employs TRBV30 and TRBJ1-1; D is possibly TRBD1 (5 bases). V was shortened by 0 bases and J by 5 bases, with 16 bases between the two germline ends. Looked up from germline, CDR1 is GTSNPN and CDR2 is SVGIG (reference sequence). The CDR3 has 15 amino acids.

A single count supports this clone. The DNA for the CDR3 is TGTGCCAGCAGCTCCCTGTCAGATACGCAGTATTTT. Protein sequence: CASSSLSDTQYF. The chain links TRBV11-2 to TRBJ2-3; D uncertain. This CDR3 contains 12 residues. Trimming removed 4 bases from V and 4 bases from J, with 6 bases in between. Germline CDR1 reads SGHAT; CDR2 reads FQNNGV.

CDR3 loop: CASSFRGGYTF. CDR3 DNA sequence: TGTGCCAGCAGCTTCAGGGGTGGCTACACCTTC. The V gene is TRBV11-2, the J gene TRBJ1-2; tentative D call: TRBD1 (6 bases). The V end was cut by 3 bases, the J end by 7 bases, with 6 bases between. The CDR3 runs to 11 residues. Germline lookup yields CDR1 SGHAT and CDR2 FQNNGV.

There are a few counts of this clone. The CDR3 is CASSYDGGETKNIQYF. DNA of the CDR3: TGTGCCAGCAGTTACGACGGGGGGGAAACCAAAAACATTCAGTACTTC. The V gene is TRBV6-6, the J gene TRBJ2-4; 8 positions agree with TRBD2. Germline CDR1 MNHNY, CDR2 SVGAGI (reference sequence). Trimming took 2 bases from V and 2 from J; bases not matched to a gene: 5. CDR3 size: 16 residues.

V usage is TRBV7-2 and J usage is TRBJ1-1; D is unclear. The CDR3 contains 14 residues. Looked up from germline, CDR1 is SGHTA and CDR2 is FQGNSA. V was trimmed by 5 bases and J by 4 bases, leaving 14 bases between them. This chain's CDR3 is CASSPPPIVTEAFF. CDR3 nucleotide sequence: TGTGCCAGCAGCCCACCCCCGATAGTCACTGAAGCTTTCTTT.

V gene TRBV11-2 combines with J gene TRBJ2-7; 7 bases line up with TRBD1. Germline V gene data show CDR1 as SGHAT and CDR2 as FQNNGV. The ends lost 4 bases at V and 2 bases at J; junction bases unmatched: 5. The CDR3 is made up of 14 amino acids. This CDR3 reads CASSSTTGTYEQYF. The CDR3, as DNA: TGTGCCAGCAGCTCGACGACAGGGACCTACGAGCAGTACTTC.

V gene TRBV29-1 combines with J gene TRBJ1-5; TRBD1 aligns across 10 bases. J lost 6 bases, V lost 6 bases, and 5 bases had no gene match. Germline lookup yields CDR1 SQVTM and CDR2 ANQGSEA. The CDR3 covers 13 residues. Here the CDR3 reads CSVSDRGSQPQHF. Here the CDR3 DNA reads TGCAGCGTATCGGACAGGGGGTCTCAGCCCCAGCATTTT.

V and J are TRBV10-3 and TRBJ2-1; 11 nucleotides align to TRBD2. The CDR3 is 15 residues long. Germline V CDR1 and CDR2: ENHRY, SYGVKD. Trimming removed 6 bases from V and 7 bases from J; junction bases left unmatched: 8. In nucleotides, the CDR3 is TGTGCCATCAGCGCCCTAGCGGGAGGTGATAATGAGCAGTTCTTC. This codes for CAISALAGGDNEQFF.

This clone was seen only once. The J gene is TRBJ1-5, the V gene TRBV2; 9 nucleotides match TRBD1. Germline CDR1 is SNHLY and CDR2 is FYNNEI. The CDR3 runs 20 residues. V gave up 6 bases and J gave up 6 bases; unmatched junction bases: 24. The CDR3 is CASSQLLWDRDSSGVQPQHF. The CDR3 DNA sequence: TGTGCCAGCAGCCAACTGCTATGGGACAGGGACAGTTCGGGGGTTCAGCCCCAGCATTTT.

CDR3 residues: CASSTDREGEQYF. Written as DNA, the CDR3 is TGTGCCAGCAGCACGGACAGGGAAGGCGAGCAGTACTTC. This sequence joins TRBV7-2 and TRBJ2-7, with TRBD1 matching 8 bases. Germline trimming cut 5 bases from V and 6 bases from J; bases unmatched to any gene: 6. This CDR3 is 13 amino acids long. The germline CDR1 and CDR2 sequences are SGHTA and FQGNSA. Variable domain in full (rest from reference TRBV7-2 and TRBJ2-7): GAGVSQSPSNKVTEKGKDVELRCDPISGHTALYWYRQSLGQGLEFLIYFQGNSAPDKSGLPSDRFSAERTGGSVSTLTIQRTQQEDSAVYLCASSTDREGEQYFGPGTRLTVT.

V usage is TRBV30 and J usage is TRBJ2-7, with D possibly matching TRBD2 (5 bases). V gave up 3 bases and J gave up 4 bases, with 10 bases separating them. The length of the CDR3 is 12 residues. Germline loops: CDR1 GTSNPN, CDR2 SVGIG (reference sequence). The CDR3 bases are TGTGCCTGGAGAGAGGGTGGGTACGAGCAGTACTTC. This translates into CAWREGGYEQYF.

The chain links TRBV28 to TRBJ1-5; D unclear. V was cut by 4 bases and J by 1 base, with 5 bases left in between. Germline lookup yields CDR1 MDHEN and CDR2 SYDVKM. This CDR3 has 13 residues. In nucleotides, the CDR3 is TGTGCCAGCAGTTGGCCGAGCAATCAGCCCCAGCATTTT. Translation: CASSWPSNQPQHF.

This clone was seen once. The chain carries TRBV19 and TRBJ1-1, with 9 bases lining up with TRBD1. Germline-derived CDR1 and CDR2 are LNHDA and SQIVND (reference sequence). Unmatched junction bases numbered 6, after V lost 5 bases and J lost 8 bases. This CDR3 comprises 13 residues. CDR3 coding DNA: TGTGCCAGTAGTCGGGACAGGGTGACCGAAGCTTTCTTT. Amino acid sequence: CASSRDRVTEAFF.

The chain combines TRBV6-5 with TRBJ2-5; D not resolved. V was shortened by 6 bases and J by 1 base, with 3 bases between the two germline ends. The CDR3 is 11 residues long. Germline lookup yields CDR1 MNHEY and CDR2 SVGAGI. For the CDR3, the DNA is TGTGCCAGCAGGAGCCAAGAGACCCAGTACTTC. It is translated as CASRSQETQYF.

This clone was seen only a few times. The chain employs TRBV7-2 and TRBJ2-1; tentatively, D is TRBD1 (6 bases). V was trimmed by 5 bases and J by 4 bases, leaving 21 bases between them. The CDR3 sequence is 17 residues long. Germline V CDR1 and CDR2: SGHTA, FQGNSA. The chain's CDR3 is CASSPRTDMSLYNEQFF. CDR3 sequence (DNA): TGTGCCAGCAGCCCCCGGACAGACATGTCTCTTTACAATGAGCAGTTCTTC.

This chain joins TRBV28 and TRBJ1-5; D gene ambiguous. Looked up from germline, CDR1 is MDHEN and CDR2 is SYDVKM. The ends were cut back, 0 bases at V and 6 bases at J, with 9 bases in the middle. This CDR3 comprises 14 residues. The CDR3 region is CASSLWRGIQPQHF. CDR3 bases: TGTGCCAGCAGTTTATGGCGGGGAATTCAGCCCCAGCATTTT.

This clone was seen only a few times. The chain has TRBV5-4 and TRBJ2-3, with 10 positions matching TRBD2. This CDR3 comprises 17 residues. Germline assignment: CDR1 SGHNT and CDR2 YYREEE (reference sequence). The trim removed 5 bases at V and 0 bases at J, leaving 9 bases unmatched. The CDR3 nucleotides are TGTGCCAGCAGGTCACTAGCGGGACCACCTAGCACAGATACGCAGTATTTT. Amino acid sequence: CASRSLAGPPSTDTQYF.

CDR3 in DNA: TGCGCCAGCAGCAAAGGGACAGGGTTACATCAGCCCCAGCATTTT. It yields the protein CASSKGTGLHQPQHF. The rearrangement joins TRBV4-1 to TRBJ1-5; TRBD1 matches 9 bases. This CDR3 has 15 amino acids. Germline values: CDR1 MGHRA, CDR2 YSYEKL. The V and J ends lost 5 bases and 5 bases, in that order; junction bases with no gene match: 7.

The J gene is TRBJ1-1, the V gene TRBV7-9, with 9 bases that match TRBD1. Germline V gene sequence: CDR1 SEHNR, CDR2 FQNEAQ (reference sequence). V lost 7 bases to trimming and J lost 1 base; unmatched junction nucleotides: 7. This CDR3 comprises 15 residues. The CDR3 is CASTNQTGGNTEAFF. CDR3 sequence (DNA): TGTGCCAGCACTAACCAGACAGGGGGGAACACTGAAGCTTTCTTT.

This chain joins TRBV11-2 and TRBJ1-1, with a possible D match to TRBD1 (5 bases). Trimming removed 3 bases at V and 4 bases at J, with 12 bases between. Germline CDR1 and CDR2: SGHAT and FQNNGV. This CDR3 is 14 amino acids long. CDR3 nucleotide sequence: TGTGCCAGCAGCTTGCCGGGCAGGGCCACTGAAGCTTTCTTT. It translates to CASSLPGRATEAFF.

The V call is TRBV28, the J call TRBJ1-2; 7 bases align to TRBD1. Germline loops: CDR1 MDHEN, CDR2 SYDVKM. CDR3 length: 16 residues. V gave up 5 bases and J gave up 0 bases; unmatched junction bases: 9. CDR3 in amino acids: CASSPRTGRSNYGYTF. CDR3 DNA: TGTGCCAGCAGTCCTCGGACAGGCCGCTCTAACTATGGCTACACCTTC.